These T cell receptor beta chains were read from a single sample in a study of OX40 agonist ivuxolimab in advanced cancers. TCRdb's table, derived via immunoSEQ multiplex PCR, lists solely in-frame clones and lacks some. The sample consists of tens of thousands of clones, more than 75% of them appearing once. The sequencing here drew on CD4+ or CD8+ T cells sorted from blood, taken in a trial of the OX40 agonist ivuxolimab. The receptors originated from an adult with an advanced solid tumor such as melanoma, head and neck, liver or kidney cancer. The CDR3 runs from the conserved cysteine through the conserved F or W. Fields, in order: CDR3 DNA, CDR3 protein, clone size, V gene, J gene, D gene. D genes are given only for firm matches. Only part of the rows carry a size: once, few, many, or a class if the clone is expanded.

cdr3_nt: TGTGCCACCAGCAGATTCGGGACAGGGGATTCCTACGAGCAGTACTTC
cdr3_aa: CATSRFGTGDSYEQYF
clone_size: -
v_call: TRBV15
j_call: TRBJ2-7
d_call: TRBD1

cdr3_nt: TGTGCCAGCAGCTTGAGGACAGGGAAGAGTACTGAAGCTTTCTTT
cdr3_aa: CASSLRTGKSTEAFF
clone_size: -
v_call: TRBV6-5
j_call: TRBJ1-1
d_call: TRBD1

cdr3_nt: TGTGCCAGCAGCTCCAGACTCGACAGCACAGATACGCAGTATTTT
cdr3_aa: CASSSRLDSTDTQYF
clone_size: -
v_call: TRBV7-9
j_call: TRBJ2-3
d_call: -

cdr3_nt: TGTGCCAGCAGCCTTTCGGGGCTAGCGGGAGAAGGGGAGCAGTTCTTC
cdr3_aa: CASSLSGLAGEGEQFF
clone_size: -
v_call: TRBV7-8
j_call: TRBJ2-1
d_call: TRBD2

cdr3_nt: TGTGCCAGTAGTATGGGGACTAGCGGGAGTTACGAGCAGTACTTC
cdr3_aa: CASSMGTSGSYEQYF
clone_size: -
v_call: TRBV19
j_call: TRBJ2-7
d_call: TRBD2

cdr3_nt: TGTGCCAGCAGCGCCCCTGTGTGGGATGAGCAGTTCTTC
cdr3_aa: CASSAPVWDEQFF
clone_size: -
v_call: TRBV9
j_call: TRBJ2-1
d_call: -

cdr3_nt: TGTGCCAGCAGTCGACTCTACGAGCAGTACTTC
cdr3_aa: CASSRLYEQYF
clone_size: -
v_call: TRBV7-8
j_call: TRBJ2-7
d_call: -

cdr3_nt: TGTGCCAGCAGCCAAGATCAGGGCACTGAAGCTTTCTTT
cdr3_aa: CASSQDQGTEAFF
clone_size: -
v_call: TRBV14
j_call: TRBJ1-1
d_call: -

cdr3_nt: TGTGCCAGAAGCTCCCGAACAGGGGCCATACCTGGCGATGAGCAGTTCTTC
cdr3_aa: CARSSRTGAIPGDEQFF
clone_size: -
v_call: TRBV7-5
j_call: TRBJ2-1
d_call: -

cdr3_nt: TGTGCCAGCAATTCGGACAGGGGGGTCTACGAGCAGTACTTC
cdr3_aa: CASNSDRGVYEQYF
clone_size: -
v_call: TRBV28
j_call: TRBJ2-7
d_call: TRBD1

cdr3_nt: TGTGCCAGCAGCATGACACTTAACACTGAAGCTTTCTTT
cdr3_aa: CASSMTLNTEAFF
clone_size: -
v_call: TRBV28
j_call: TRBJ1-1
d_call: -

cdr3_nt: TGTGCCAGCAGCCAAACCACTTCCGTCCCACCAGATACGCAGTATTTT
cdr3_aa: CASSQTTSVPPDTQYF
clone_size: -
v_call: TRBV14
j_call: TRBJ2-3
d_call: -

cdr3_nt: TGTGCCAGCAGCTACCCACAGGGGCAGCCCCAGCATTTT
cdr3_aa: CASSYPQGQPQHF
clone_size: -
v_call: TRBV5-8
j_call: TRBJ1-5
d_call: TRBD1

cdr3_nt: TGTGCCAGCAGCCTGGACAGTAGCAATCAGCCCCAGCATTTT
cdr3_aa: CASSLDSSNQPQHF
clone_size: -
v_call: TRBV9
j_call: TRBJ1-5
d_call: -

cdr3_nt: TGTGCCACCAGCAGAGAAGGGATCACCAATGAGCAGTTCTTC
cdr3_aa: CATSREGITNEQFF
clone_size: -
v_call: TRBV15
j_call: TRBJ2-1
d_call: -

cdr3_nt: TGTGCCAGCAGCGTAGTCCTGGGGATGAACACTGAAGCTTTCTTT
cdr3_aa: CASSVVLGMNTEAFF
clone_size: -
v_call: TRBV9
j_call: TRBJ1-1
d_call: -

cdr3_nt: TGTGCCAGCAGCCCCTCTGGAGGGACCACTGAAGCTTTCTTT
cdr3_aa: CASSPSGGTTEAFF
clone_size: few
v_call: TRBV14
j_call: TRBJ1-1
d_call: -

cdr3_nt: TGTGCCAGCAGCGTGGGACGGACCACTGAAGCTTTCTTT
cdr3_aa: CASSVGRTTEAFF
clone_size: -
v_call: TRBV9
j_call: TRBJ1-1
d_call: -

cdr3_nt: TGTGCCAGCAGCTCAGTGGGGGGCGCCCCAGATACGCAGTATTTT
cdr3_aa: CASSSVGGAPDTQYF
clone_size: -
v_call: TRBV7-9
j_call: TRBJ2-3
d_call: -

cdr3_nt: TGTGCCAGCAGTTACCAGCTTCAGCAGTACTTC
cdr3_aa: CASSYQLQQYF
clone_size: -
v_call: TRBV6-5
j_call: TRBJ2-7
d_call: -

cdr3_nt: TGCAGCGGGCGGGACAGGGGGCACTACGAGCAGTACTTC
cdr3_aa: CSGRDRGHYEQYF
clone_size: -
v_call: TRBV29-1
j_call: TRBJ2-7
d_call: TRBD1

cdr3_nt: TGTGCCAGCAGCTTATATTTTCCCGGGGGCGAGCAGTTCTTC
cdr3_aa: CASSLYFPGGEQFF
clone_size: -
v_call: TRBV11-1
j_call: TRBJ2-1
d_call: -

cdr3_nt: TGCGCCAGCAGCTTGGATCAATCCGGACAATACGAGCAGTACTTC
cdr3_aa: CASSLDQSGQYEQYF
clone_size: few
v_call: TRBV5-1
j_call: TRBJ2-7
d_call: -

cdr3_nt: TGTGCCAGCAGCTTTAGGGACAGCACCTACAATGAGCAGTTCTTC
cdr3_aa: CASSFRDSTYNEQFF
clone_size: -
v_call: TRBV11-3
j_call: TRBJ2-1
d_call: TRBD1

cdr3_nt: TGTGCCAGCAGTTTAGGACTAGCGGGAGGGAGCACAGATACGCAGTATTTT
cdr3_aa: CASSLGLAGGSTDTQYF
clone_size: -
v_call: TRBV27
j_call: TRBJ2-3
d_call: TRBD2

cdr3_nt: TGTGCCAGCAGCCCGCAGGAGTGGGGAGGAAACACCATATATTTT
cdr3_aa: CASSPQEWGGNTIYF
clone_size: -
v_call: TRBV11-2
j_call: TRBJ1-3
d_call: -

cdr3_nt: TGTGCCAGCAGTGCACTAAGCGGCTACGAGCAGTACTTC
cdr3_aa: CASSALSGYEQYF
clone_size: -
v_call: TRBV27
j_call: TRBJ2-7
d_call: -